This entry features one T cell receptor beta chain sequence. Its antigen is currently not known. No quality values exist for individual bases; no much larger clone is one base distant. The immunoSEQ Assay, a bias-controlled multiplex PCR, was used to amplify TCRbeta CDR3 regions from genomic DNA. Regarding the original processing steps: The number of nucleated cells in each sample was estimated from the amplification of reference gene primers within the assay. Sequence reads were collapsed and filtered to measure the absolute abundance of every unique TCRbeta CDR3 rearrangement. For each sample, productive Simpson clonality was calculated as the square root of Simpson's diversity index over productive rearrangements. TCRdb holds this immuneACCESS table with in-frame rearrangements only. Some clones are missing; in checked studies, unresolved V genes explain under half, and the rest has no known cause. From that table come the V and J calls and clone size; the DNA was used to work out D and trimming. The sample data list approximately 170,000 clones, and under 90% of these were observed just once. The ten largest clones take up more than 14% of the sample.

Spanning cysteine to phenylalanine, the CDR3 consists of 14 amino acids. The kept DNA is CDR3 alone, 42 bases in frame from the first base. Trimming costs V 1 base and J 5 bases, and their ends lie 12 bases apart. CDR1 and CDR2 are drawn from the germline V gene (reference sequence): SEHNR, FQNEAQ. This sample was taken from a study of blood T cell repertoires in COVID-19 (dated by TCRdb to 2018 to 2021). Context from the whole study: Samples from collaborators originated in the United States, Italy and Spain and spanned both the acute and convalescent phases of COVID-19. HLA class I and class II types, where available, came from metadata supplied by the sample provider rather than from assay-based typing. The samples were drawn from two sources: the first 160 participants of the ongoing ImmuneRACE study, and about 1,300 subjects contributed by 6 global collaborators. A freely available public database, intended as a resource for researchers studying the immune response to SARS-CoV-2, is where the repertoires were released. The material from the prospective study consisted of cDNA or gDNA derived from T cells, B-cell-depleted T cells, or PBMCs. The dataset comprised deeply sampled blood TCRbeta repertoires from subjects exposed to, actively infected with, or recovered from COVID-19. Sample metadata almost always included a de-identified subject ID, COVID-19 status, age in years and sex.

One collaborating source in Seattle enrolled patients during active infection and followed them longitudinally through the course of disease. Each collaborating institution followed its own protocols to collect whole blood in K2EDTA tubes. For TCRbeta analysis, collaborators shipped samples in one of three forms: frozen whole blood, isolated PBMCs, or DNA extracted from either of those sample types. Broader findings and caveats from the paper: How much clinical and demographic metadata was included differed by source and by participant, and the metadata was provided uncurated.

Sequenced sample: peripheral blood. This clonotype was obtained from a woman between 65 and 79 years old with COVID-19, enrolled during active disease. The chain is encoded by TRBV7-9 joined to TRBJ2-7; a tentative D match to TRBD2 spans 5 bases. The sequence in DNA is TGTGCCAGCAGCTTAGTGTGGGAGCCCAACGAGCAGTACTTC. The translation is CASSLVWEPNEQYF.